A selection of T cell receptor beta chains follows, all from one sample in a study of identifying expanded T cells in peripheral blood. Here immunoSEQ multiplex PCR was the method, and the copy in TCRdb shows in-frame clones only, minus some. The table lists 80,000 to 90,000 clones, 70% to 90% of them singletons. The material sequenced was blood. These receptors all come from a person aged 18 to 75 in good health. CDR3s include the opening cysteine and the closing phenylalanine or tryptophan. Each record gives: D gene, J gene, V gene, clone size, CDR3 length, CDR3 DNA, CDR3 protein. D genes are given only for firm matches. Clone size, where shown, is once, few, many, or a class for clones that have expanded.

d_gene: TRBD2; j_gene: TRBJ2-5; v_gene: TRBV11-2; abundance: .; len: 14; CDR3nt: TGTGCCAGCAGCGTGACTAGCGGGACAAAGACCCAGTACTTC; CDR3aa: CASSVTSGTKTQYF
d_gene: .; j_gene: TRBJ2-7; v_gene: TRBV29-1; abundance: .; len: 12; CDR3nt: TGCAGCGTGGGGACTGATCCCTACGAGCAGTACTTC; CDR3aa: CSVGTDPYEQYF
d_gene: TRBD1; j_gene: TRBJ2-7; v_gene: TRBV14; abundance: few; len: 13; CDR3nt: TGTGCCAGCAGCGGCCGGGACAGCTACGAGCAGTACTTC; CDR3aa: CASSGRDSYEQYF
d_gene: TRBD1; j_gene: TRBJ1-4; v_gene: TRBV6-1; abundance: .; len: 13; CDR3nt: TGTGCCAGCAGTGGGTCCACAGGGGTGAAACTGTTTTTT; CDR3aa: CASSGSTGVKLFF
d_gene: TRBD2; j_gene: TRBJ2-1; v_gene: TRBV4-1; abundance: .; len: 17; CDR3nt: TGCGCCAGCAGCCAAGTGATAGCGGGGGTGGTCCACAATGAGCAGTTCTTC; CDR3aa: CASSQVIAGVVHNEQFF
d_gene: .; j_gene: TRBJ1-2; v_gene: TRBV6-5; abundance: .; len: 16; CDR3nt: TGTGCCAGCAGTTACTCATGGGGGCGGAGGGAATATGGCTACACCTTC; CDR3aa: CASSYSWGRREYGYTF
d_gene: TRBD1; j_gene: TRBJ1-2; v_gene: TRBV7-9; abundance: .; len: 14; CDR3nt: TGTGCCAGCAGCCCGGGACAGGCCACCTATGGCTACACCTTC; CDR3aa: CASSPGQATYGYTF
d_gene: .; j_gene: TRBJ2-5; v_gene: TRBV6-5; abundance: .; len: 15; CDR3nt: TGTGCCAGCAGTTACCGTGCAGGGAAGGGAGAGACCCAGTACTTC; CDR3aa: CASSYRAGKGETQYF
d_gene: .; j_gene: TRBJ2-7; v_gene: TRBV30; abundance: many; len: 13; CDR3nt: TGTGCCTGGCACAGGGATGGCAGATACGAGCAGTACTTC; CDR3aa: CAWHRDGRYEQYF
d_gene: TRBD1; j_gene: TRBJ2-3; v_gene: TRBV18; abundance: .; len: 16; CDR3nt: TGTGCCAGCTCACCACAGGGACAGGGGACAACAGATACGCAGTATTTT; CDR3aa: CASSPQGQGTTDTQYF
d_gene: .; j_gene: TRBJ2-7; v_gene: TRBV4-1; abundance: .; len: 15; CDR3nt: TGCGCCAGCAGCCTAACGGGGCAGGGAGGATACGAGCAGTACTTC; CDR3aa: CASSLTGQGGYEQYF
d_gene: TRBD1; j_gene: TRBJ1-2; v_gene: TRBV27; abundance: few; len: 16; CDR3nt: TGTGCCAGCAGCCCAACGACAGGGTTAGGTAACTATGGCTACACCTTC; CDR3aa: CASSPTTGLGNYGYTF
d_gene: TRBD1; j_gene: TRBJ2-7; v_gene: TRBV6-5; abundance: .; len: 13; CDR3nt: TGTGCCAGCAGCGGGGGACAGGGCCACGAGCAGTACTTC; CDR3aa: CASSGGQGHEQYF
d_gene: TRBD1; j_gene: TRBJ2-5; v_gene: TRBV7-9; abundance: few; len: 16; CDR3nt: TGTGCCAGCAGCTACGTAACAGGGGGCGCGTGGGAGACCCAGTACTTC; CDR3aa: CASSYVTGGAWETQYF
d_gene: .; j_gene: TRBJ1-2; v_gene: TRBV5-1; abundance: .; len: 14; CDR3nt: TGCGCCAGCAGCTTGGGGGTCCCCCTTGCCGGCTACACCTTC; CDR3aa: CASSLGVPLAGYTF
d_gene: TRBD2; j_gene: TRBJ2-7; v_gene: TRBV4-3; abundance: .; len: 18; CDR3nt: TGCGCCAGCAGCCAAGAGGGGACTAGCGGGGAAGGGGTCTACGAGCAGTACTTC; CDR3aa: CASSQEGTSGEGVYEQYF
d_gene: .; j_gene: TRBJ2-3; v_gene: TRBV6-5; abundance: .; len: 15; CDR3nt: TGTGCCAGCTGGGGGGCAGGGTCGGTTACAGATACGCAGTATTTT; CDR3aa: CASWGAGSVTDTQYF
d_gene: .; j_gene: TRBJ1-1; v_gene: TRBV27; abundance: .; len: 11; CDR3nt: TGTGCCAGTATTACGAACACTGAAGCTTTCTTT; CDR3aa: CASITNTEAFF
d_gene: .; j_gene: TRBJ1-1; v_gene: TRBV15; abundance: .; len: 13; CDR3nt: TGTGCCACCAGCACCCACCGGGACGGTGAAGCTTTCTTT; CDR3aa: CATSTHRDGEAFF
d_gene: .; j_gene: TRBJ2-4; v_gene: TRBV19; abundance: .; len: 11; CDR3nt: TGTGCCACGACGGGATATTGGATTCAGTACTTC; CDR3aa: CATTGYWIQYF
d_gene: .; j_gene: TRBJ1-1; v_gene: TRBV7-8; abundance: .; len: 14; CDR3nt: TGTGCCAGCAGCGAAATGATCCCGCTCGCTGAAGCTTTCTTT; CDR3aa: CASSEMIPLAEAFF
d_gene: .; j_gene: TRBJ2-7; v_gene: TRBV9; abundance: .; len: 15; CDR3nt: TGTGCCAGCAGCGTAGGCCCTCCAGGCTCCTACGAGCAGTACTTC; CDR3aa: CASSVGPPGSYEQYF
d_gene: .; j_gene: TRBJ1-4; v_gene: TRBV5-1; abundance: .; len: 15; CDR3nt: TGCGCCAGCAGCCTTCAGGGAACAACTAATGAAAAACTGTTTTTT; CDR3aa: CASSLQGTTNEKLFF
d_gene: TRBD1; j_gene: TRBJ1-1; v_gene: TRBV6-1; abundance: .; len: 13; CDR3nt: TGTGCCACCCGGGGGACAGGGGGCCAAGCGGCTTTCTTT; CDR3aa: CATRGTGGQAAFF